This is a list of T cell receptor beta chains from one sample in a study of shared clonotypes between healthy human individuals. Assay: immunoSEQ multiplex PCR; the TCRdb copy retains only in-frame clones and omits some. The sample lists 800,000 or so clones; approximately 96% were seen once. Sequences were obtained from naive CD8+ T cells sorted from blood. These receptors originate from a man aged 30-40 years in good health. Each CDR3 is given with its conserved first and last residue. Each record gives: V gene, CDR3 protein.

V: TRBV29-1; CDR3: CSVEGQGASYEQYF
V: TRBV9; CDR3: CASSRRESNWISTDTQYF
V: TRBV6-1; CDR3: CASSEAQTGNTGELFF
V: TRBV14; CDR3: CASSQGWTGAIYEQYF
V: TRBV7-2; CDR3: CASSFQSSNQPQHF
V: TRBV11-2; CDR3: CASTGGRMSYEQYF
V: TRBV11-2; CDR3: CASTMEGDEKLFF
V: TRBV9; CDR3: CASSVAGAVDEQYF
V: TRBV7-9; CDR3: CASSNKGGYEQYF
V: TRBV5-1; CDR3: CASSLGNSGSYEQYF